The clone carrying this TCR beta chain was picked up a small number of times. The antigen remains undetermined. The data are from a study of response to subunit inactivated influenza vaccine. The CDR3 length is 14 residues. The ends lost 5 bases at V and 4 bases at J; junction bases unmatched: 5. The germline V gene has CDR1 KGHSH and CDR2 LQKENI. MiXCR, run by TCRdb on the RT-PCR reads, gives a single entry per CDR3 protein. The sample lists hundreds of thousands of distinct CDR3 sequences, about 15% occurring once. Findings of the study overall: Authors suggested each seasonal flu vaccination may recruit only limited numbers of new T cells.

The rearrangement uses TRBV18 and TRBJ2-5; 9 bases line up with TRBD1. This clonotype was obtained from a man in his fifties or sixties who received an inactivated influenza vaccine. Sequenced material: PBMCs from blood, taken roughly 15 days before vaccination. The CDR3 is CASSTGQGGETQYF. In nucleotides, the CDR3 is TGTGCCAGCTCAACGGGACAGGGAGGAGAGACCCAGTACTTC. The full variable domain, with the rest looked up from reference TRBV18 and TRBJ2-5, is NAGVMQNPRHLVRRRGQEARLRCSPMKGHSHVYWYRQLPEEGLKFMVYLQKENIIDESGMPKERFSAEFPKEGPSILRIQQVVRGDSAAYFCASSTGQGGETQYFGPGTRLLVL.